The 27 T cell receptor beta chains reported below all come from one sample, sequenced in a study of cytomegalovirus exposure and HLA in healthy donors. It was with 60 Vbeta and 13 Jbeta primers that the PCR ran. Some clones are missing from TCRdb's copy, which holds only in-frame ones; the method was immunoSEQ multiplex PCR. The sample comprises some 160,000 clones, roughly four fifths of which are singletons, and more than 8% rests with the top ten. Specimen: PBMCs. All receptors derive from a male donor in good health and CMV-seropositive.

The V and J genes are TRBV4-3 and TRBJ2-1, with 11 bases identical to TRBD1. V shed 4 bases, J shed 3 bases, and the junction held 2 bases outside the gene matches. Per germline, CDR1 LGHNA and CDR2 YSLEER. There are 15 residues in the CDR3. The CDR3 spells CASSLGQGGYNEQFF. CDR3 nucleotide sequence: TGCGCCAGCAGCCTGGGACAGGGGGGCTACAATGAGCAGTTCTTC.

This chain joins TRBV27 and TRBJ1-6, with 10 bases fitting TRBD1. The germline gives CDR1 MNHEY, CDR2 SMNVEV (reference sequence). CDR3 length: 14 residues. V lost 4 bases, J lost 9 bases, and 3 bases stayed unmatched. In DNA, the CDR3 is TGTGCCAGCAGTTCGGACAGGGGGAGTTCACCCCTCCACTTT. Translating gives CASSSDRGSSPLHF.

The gene calls are TRBV5-4 and TRBJ2-7; TRBD1 aligns across 7 bases. This CDR3 region has 15 residues. Germline values: CDR1 SGHNT, CDR2 YYREEE (reference sequence). V was clipped by 0 bases and J by 0 bases; unmatched bases: 3. CDR3 sequence: CASSLVAGGSYEQYF. As DNA, the CDR3 is TGTGCCAGCAGCTTGGTTGCAGGGGGCTCCTACGAGCAGTACTTC. Full variable domain (rest looked up from reference TRBV5-4 and TRBJ2-7): ETGVTQSPTHLIKTRGQQVTLRCSSQSGHNTVSWYQQALGQGPQFIFQYYREEENGRGNFPPRFSGLQFPNYSSELNVNALELDDSALYLCASSLVAGGSYEQYFGPGTRLTVT.

The V and J genes are TRBV5-1 and TRBJ1-1; 8 bases fit TRBD1. With 2 bases clipped from V and 1 base from J, the junction kept 4 bases outside the gene matches. The CDR3 totals 15 residues. Germline CDR1 SGHRS, CDR2 YFSETQ. The CDR3 loop reads CASSFTGGRNTEAFF. CDR3 DNA sequence: TGCGCCAGCAGCTTTACAGGGGGGAGGAACACTGAAGCTTTCTTT.

This clone has a handful of counts. At one boundary the junction diverges from the germline segment, which might be a read error. The V and J genes are TRBV7-9 and TRBJ2-5; TRBD2 agrees at 13 bases. Germline CDR1 is SEHNR and CDR2 is FQNEAQ (reference sequence). The CDR3 consists of 18 residues. This CDR3 is CSSSPGLAGVTGQETQYF. The CDR3 DNA is TGTTCCAGCAGCCCAGGACTAGCGGGAGTTACTGGGCAAGAGACCCAGTACTTC.

The V and J genes are TRBV6-5 and TRBJ1-4; no clear D gene. The CDR3 consists of 14 residues. The germline gives CDR1 MNHEY, CDR2 SVGAGI. Deletions cut 4 bases from V and 4 bases from J, with 10 bases between. The CDR3, as DNA: TGTGCCAGCAGTTGGAGAGGTGTTAATGAAAAACTGTTTTTT. Translating it yields CASSWRGVNEKLFF.

The chain couples TRBV25-1 to TRBJ2-7; 12 bases fit TRBD1. This CDR3 region has 15 residues. V dropped 2 bases and J dropped 2; count of bases not matched to a gene: 1. Germline V gene sequence: CDR1 MGHDK, CDR2 SYGVNS. For the CDR3, the DNA is TGTGCCAGCAGTGAAGGGACAGGGGGCCCCTACGAGCAGTACTTC. It specifies CASSEGTGGPYEQYF.

The chain has TRBV6-5 and TRBJ1-2; D is unclear. Trimming cost V 10 bases and J 4 bases, with 13 bases left between them. The CDR3 length is 12 residues. Germline V gene lookup returns CDR1 MNHEY and CDR2 SVGAGI. The CDR3: CATKGPGYGYTF. The CDR3 DNA follows: TGTGCCACAAAAGGTCCGGGCTATGGCTACACCTTC.

On this clone: Other DNA variants within this sample encode the same CDR3. This CDR3 reads CASSLGREFYEQYF. DNA of the CDR3: TGTGCCAGCAGCTTAGGGCGGGAGTTCTACGAGCAGTACTTC. The V and J genes are TRBV7-2 and TRBJ2-7; 7 bases align to TRBD2. Trimming took 1 base from V and 3 from J; bases not matched to a gene: 3. CDR1 and CDR2 from the germline V gene are SGHTA and FQGNSA. The CDR3 runs 14 residues. Variable domain in full (rest from reference TRBV7-2 and TRBJ2-7): GAGVSQSPSNKVTEKGKDVELRCDPISGHTALYWYRQSLGQGLEFLIYFQGNSAPDKSGLPSDRFSAERTGGSVSTLTIQRTQQEDSAVYLCASSLGREFYEQYFGPGTRLTVT.

A few counts support this clone. The chain joins TRBV7-6 to TRBJ2-2; D ambiguous. The CDR3 totals 14 residues. The germline V gene has CDR1 SGHVS and CDR2 FNYEAQ. Trimming took 3 bases from V and 7 from J, leaving 12 bases between them. CDR3 DNA sequence: TGTGCCAGCAGCTTTGGAGCTCTTGACGGGGAGCTGTTTTTT. Its translation is CASSFGALDGELFF.

This chain uses TRBV7-2 with TRBJ2-3, with 7 nucleotides matching TRBD1. The CDR3 is 16 amino acids. Germline V gene lookup returns CDR1 SGHTA and CDR2 FQGNSA. With V trimmed by 6 bases and J by 3 bases, 12 bases remained unmatched. CDR3 in DNA: TGTGCCAGCAGACCCCACGGGAACAGGGGAACAGATACGCAGTATTTT. Its translation is CASRPHGNRGTDTQYF.

The sample holds a few counts of this clone. V usage is TRBV7-8 and J usage is TRBJ2-6; D possibly corresponds to TRBD2 (5 bases). Trimming removed 5 bases at V and 2 bases at J, with 13 bases between. Germline V gene data show CDR1 as SGHVS and CDR2 as FQNEAQ. There are 16 residues in the CDR3. The CDR3 coding sequence is TGTGCCAGCAGCCCGAGGGCAAAGGCTGGGGCCAACGTCCTGACTTTC. This sequence encodes CASSPRAKAGANVLTF.

The V call is TRBV5-4, the J call TRBJ1-2; D remains unclear. From germline, CDR1 is SGHNT and CDR2 YYREEE (reference sequence). The CDR3 spans 13 residues. V lost 7 bases, J lost 2 bases, and 12 bases lay in between. This chain's CDR3 is CASPPPFNYGYTF. The CDR3, as DNA: TGTGCCAGCCCCCCCCCGTTCAACTATGGCTACACCTTC.

The chain employs TRBV6-5 and TRBJ2-7; 8 nucleotides line up with TRBD1. The V gene end was trimmed by 8 bases and the J gene end by 5 bases; junction bases not matched to a gene: 14. Germline V lookup: CDR1 MNHEY, CDR2 SVGAGI. This CDR3 is 15 amino acids long. CDR3 sequence (DNA): TGTGCCAGCCGAGTTCACTCAGGGGGCGTGGACGAGCAGTACTTC. Its translation is CASRVHSGGVDEQYF.

This chain uses TRBV28 with TRBJ2-2; TRBD1 might be the D (7 bases). The CDR3 extends over 15 amino acids. The germline CDR1 and CDR2 sequences are MDHEN and SYDVKM. Trimming stripped 5 bases from V and 9 bases from J, with 19 bases between. The CDR3 nucleotides read TGTGCCAGCAGTCCCCCAGGGGGGTTGCGGTGGGAGCTGTTTTTT. This translates into CASSPPGGLRWELFF.

The chain joins TRBV6-1 to TRBJ1-1; no definite D call. This CDR3 spans 13 amino acids. Germline V lookup: CDR1 MNHNS, CDR2 SASEGT. Trimming removed 4 bases from V and 1 base from J, with 7 bases in between. The DNA of the CDR3 is TGTGCCAGCAGTGCCACACAGAACACTGAAGCTTTCTTT. Its translation: CASSATQNTEAFF.

This clone was seen only a few times. The chain joins TRBV30 to TRBJ2-2; tentative D call: TRBD1 (6 bases). The CDR3 runs to 14 residues. Trimming cost V 3 bases and J 4 bases, with 12 bases left between them. Germline V lookup: CDR1 GTSNPN, CDR2 SVGIG (reference sequence). Here the CDR3 reads CAWRRGSRTGELFF. The CDR3 nucleotides are TGTGCCTGGAGGAGGGGGAGTCGCACCGGGGAGCTGTTTTTT.

V gene TRBV6-6 combines with J gene TRBJ1-5; TRBD1 might be the D (6 bases). CDR1 is MNHNY, CDR2 SVGAGI, per germline (reference sequence). CDR3 length: 15 amino acids. V shed 2 bases and J shed 7 bases, with 15 bases lying between them. The CDR3 loop is CASSYLGLDRQPQHF. CDR3 DNA sequence: TGTGCCAGCAGTTACCTCGGATTGGACAGACAGCCCCAGCATTTT.

The chain carries TRBV7-9 and TRBJ2-7; 7 bases are shared with TRBD2. This CDR3 spans 13 amino acids. Germline V gives CDR1 SEHNR, CDR2 FQNEAQ (reference sequence). V lost 7 bases to trimming and J lost 3 bases; unmatched junction nucleotides: 6. The CDR3 sequence: CASTGLADYEQYF. For the CDR3, the DNA is TGTGCCAGCACCGGTCTAGCGGACTACGAGCAGTACTTC. The complete variable domain, with remaining parts taken from reference TRBV7-9 and TRBJ2-7, reads DTGVSQNPRHKITKRGQNVTFRCDPISEHNRLYWYRQTLGQGPEFLTYFQNEAQLEKSRLLSDRFSAERPKGSFSTLEIQRTEQGDSAMYLCASTGLADYEQYFGPGTRLTVT.

This chain joins TRBV7-2 and TRBJ1-5, with D possibly TRBD1 on 5 matching bases. Deletions cut 1 base from V and 7 bases from J, with 14 bases between. CDR3 size: 15 residues. Germline CDR1 SGHTA, CDR2 FQGNSA. CDR3: CASSLVSQGGQPQHF. The CDR3 DNA follows: TGTGCCAGCAGCTTAGTATCTCAGGGCGGACAGCCCCAGCATTTT.

The J gene is TRBJ2-7, the V gene TRBV19; 10 nucleotides line up with TRBD2. Germline trimming cut 9 bases from V and 3 bases from J; bases unmatched to any gene: 14. The CDR3 loop spans 16 amino acids. CDR1 and CDR2 (germline): LNHDA, SQIVND (reference sequence). In nucleotides, the CDR3 is TGTGCCAGCCAAAGCCCGGGGCTAGCGGGAGTCTACGAGCAGTACTTC. It is translated as CASQSPGLAGVYEQYF.

The rearrangement uses TRBV30 and TRBJ2-2, with 8 bases identical to TRBD2. Germline V lookup: CDR1 GTSNPN, CDR2 SVGIG (reference sequence). The V and J ends lost 4 bases and 6 bases, in that order; junction bases with no gene match: 13. This CDR3 comprises 16 residues. Here the CDR3 reads CAWTPGRGGRAGELFF. The CDR3 nucleotides are TGTGCCTGGACCCCAGGACGGGGGGGCCGAGCCGGGGAGCTGTTTTTT.

Comments on this clone: Other DNA sequences in the sample encode the same CDR3. This sequence joins TRBV27 and TRBJ2-7; weak D call: TRBD1 (5 bases). Deletions cut 2 bases from V and 3 bases from J, with 5 bases between. The CDR3 consists of 12 residues. Germline V gene data show CDR1 as MNHEY and CDR2 as SMNVEV (reference sequence). In DNA form, the CDR3 reads TGTGCCAGCAGTTTAAGGGGCTACGAGCAGTACTTC. It encodes CASSLRGYEQYF.

The rearrangement joins TRBV27 to TRBJ1-2; the D gene is possibly TRBD1 (6 bases). Trimming shortened V by 6 bases and J by 7 bases, and 18 bases separated the two germline ends. This CDR3 has 14 amino acids. The germline gives CDR1 MNHEY, CDR2 SMNVEV (reference sequence). CDR3 DNA: TGTGCCAGCAGGCCCCTCCAGGGGATTAGTGGCTACACCTTC. It encodes CASRPLQGISGYTF.

The V and J genes are TRBV4-1 and TRBJ2-1; 7 positions match TRBD2. V lost 0 bases, J lost 1 base, and 3 bases stayed unmatched. CDR3 size: 16 residues. Germline CDR1 MGHRA, CDR2 YSYEKL. As DNA, the CDR3 is TGCGCCAGCAGCCAAGAGGGAGGGAGGTCCTACAATGAGCAGTTCTTC. It encodes CASSQEGGRSYNEQFF.

The rearrangement uses TRBV5-6 and TRBJ1-2; D is ambiguous. Germline CDR1 and CDR2: SGHDT and YYEEEE. This CDR3 spans 16 amino acids. Trimming left V 4 bases short and J 5 bases short, with 21 bases between. For the CDR3, the DNA is TGTGCCAGCAGCGGGGAGGGCAGAGAACCTATGTATGGCTACACCTTC. As protein: CASSGEGREPMYGYTF.

V gene TRBV6-5 combines with J gene TRBJ2-7; D is possibly TRBD1 (6 bases). Germline CDR1 MNHEY, CDR2 SVGAGI. This CDR3 is built from 14 residues. V lost 3 bases to trimming and J lost 2 bases, with 11 bases between them. As DNA, the CDR3 is TGTGCCAGCAGTTATGGACAGAGGCCCTACGAGCAGTACTTC. Protein sequence: CASSYGQRPYEQYF.